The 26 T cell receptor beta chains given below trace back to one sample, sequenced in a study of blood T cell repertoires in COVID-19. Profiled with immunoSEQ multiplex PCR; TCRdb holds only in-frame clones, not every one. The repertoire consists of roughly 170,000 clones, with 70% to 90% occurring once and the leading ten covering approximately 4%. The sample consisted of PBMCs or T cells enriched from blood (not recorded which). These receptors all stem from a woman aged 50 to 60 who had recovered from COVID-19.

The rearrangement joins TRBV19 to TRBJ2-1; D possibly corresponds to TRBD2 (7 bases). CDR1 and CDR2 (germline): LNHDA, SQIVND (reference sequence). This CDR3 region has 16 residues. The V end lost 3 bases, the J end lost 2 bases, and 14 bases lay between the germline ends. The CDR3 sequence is CASSIRGGGTYNEQFF. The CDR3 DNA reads TGTGCCAGTAGTATCCGGGGAGGGGGTACCTACAATGAGCAGTTCTTC.

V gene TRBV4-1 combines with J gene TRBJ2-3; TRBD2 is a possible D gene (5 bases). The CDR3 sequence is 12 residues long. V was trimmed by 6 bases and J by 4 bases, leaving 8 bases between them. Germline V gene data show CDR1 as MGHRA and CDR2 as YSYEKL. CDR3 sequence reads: CASRDWSDTQYF. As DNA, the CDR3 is TGCGCCAGCAGGGACTGGTCAGATACGCAGTATTTT.

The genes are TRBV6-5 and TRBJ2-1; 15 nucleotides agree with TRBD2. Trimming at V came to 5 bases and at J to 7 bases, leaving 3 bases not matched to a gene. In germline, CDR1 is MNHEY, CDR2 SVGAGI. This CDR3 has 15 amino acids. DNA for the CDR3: TGTGCCAGCAGTCCCGGGACTAGCGGGGGGAATGAGCAGTTCTTC. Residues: CASSPGTSGGNEQFF.

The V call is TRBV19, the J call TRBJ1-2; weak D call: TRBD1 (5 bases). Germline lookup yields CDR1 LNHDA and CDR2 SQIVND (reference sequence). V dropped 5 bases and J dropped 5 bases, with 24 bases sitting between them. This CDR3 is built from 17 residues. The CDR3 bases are TGTGCCAGTAGTGATGGAGGGACGGAAAGTCGGATTTATGGCTACACCTTC. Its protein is CASSDGGTESRIYGYTF.

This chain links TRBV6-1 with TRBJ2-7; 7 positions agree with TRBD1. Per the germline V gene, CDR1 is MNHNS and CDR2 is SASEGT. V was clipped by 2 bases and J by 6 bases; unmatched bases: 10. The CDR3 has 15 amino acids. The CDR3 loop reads CASSEHSQGVGEQYV. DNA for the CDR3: TGTGCCAGCAGTGAACACTCCCAGGGGGTGGGCGAGCAGTACGTC.

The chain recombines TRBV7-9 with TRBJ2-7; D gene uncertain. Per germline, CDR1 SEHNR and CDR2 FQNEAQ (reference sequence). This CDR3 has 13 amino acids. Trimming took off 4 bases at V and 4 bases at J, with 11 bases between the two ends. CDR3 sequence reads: CASSSATEYEQYV. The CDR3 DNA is TGTGCCAGCAGCTCCGCAACTGAGTACGAGCAGTACGTC.

The CDR3, as DNA: TGCGCCAGCAGCCAAGAAGGAGCTGCTGGAAACACCATATATTTT. Translation gives CASSQEGAAGNTIYF. The chain employs TRBV4-3 and TRBJ1-3; D call uncertain. V was pared by 0 bases and J by 2 bases, with 8 bases between. CDR3 length: 15 amino acids. The germline V gene encodes CDR1 LGHNA and CDR2 YSLEER.

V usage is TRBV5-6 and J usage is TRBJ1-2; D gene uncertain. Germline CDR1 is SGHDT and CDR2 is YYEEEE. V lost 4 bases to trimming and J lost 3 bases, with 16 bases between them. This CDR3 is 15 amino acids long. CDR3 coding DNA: TGTGCCAGCAGCCCCATTGGTCGAGGTTACTATGGCTACACCTTC. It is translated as CASSPIGRGYYGYTF.

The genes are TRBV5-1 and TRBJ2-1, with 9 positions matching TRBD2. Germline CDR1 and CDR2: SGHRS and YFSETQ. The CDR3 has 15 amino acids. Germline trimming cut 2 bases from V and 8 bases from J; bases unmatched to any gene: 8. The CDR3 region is CASSFFASGDDEQFF. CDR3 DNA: TGCGCCAGCAGCTTCTTTGCTAGCGGGGATGATGAGCAGTTCTTC.

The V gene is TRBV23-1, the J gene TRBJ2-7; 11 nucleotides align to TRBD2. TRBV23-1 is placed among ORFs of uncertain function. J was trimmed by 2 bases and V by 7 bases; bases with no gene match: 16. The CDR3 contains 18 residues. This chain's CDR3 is CASKSGVAGGRPPYEQYV. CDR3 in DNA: TGCGCCAGCAAGTCCGGGGTAGCGGGAGGGCGTCCGCCCTACGAGCAGTACGTC.

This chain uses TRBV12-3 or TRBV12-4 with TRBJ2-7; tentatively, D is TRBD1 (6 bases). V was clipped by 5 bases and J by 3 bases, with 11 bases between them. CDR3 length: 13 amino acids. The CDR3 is CASSPRTVYEQYV. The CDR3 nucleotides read TGTGCCAGCAGTCCGAGGACAGTCTACGAGCAGTACGTC.

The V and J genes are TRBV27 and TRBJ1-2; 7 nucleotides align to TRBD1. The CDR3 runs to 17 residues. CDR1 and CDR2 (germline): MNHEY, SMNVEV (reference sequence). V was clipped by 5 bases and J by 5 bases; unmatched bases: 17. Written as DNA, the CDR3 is TGTGCCAGCAGTCTTCGAATAGGGGGCGGATCAGGGTATGGCTACACCTTC. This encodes CASSLRIGGGSGYGYTF.

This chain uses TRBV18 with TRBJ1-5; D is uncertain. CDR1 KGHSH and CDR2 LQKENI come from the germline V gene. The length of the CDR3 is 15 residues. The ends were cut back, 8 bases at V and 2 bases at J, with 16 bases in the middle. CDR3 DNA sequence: TGTGCCAGCACCGCGGTCGGGTTGCGCAATCAGCCCCAGCATTTT. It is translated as CASTAVGLRNQPQHF.

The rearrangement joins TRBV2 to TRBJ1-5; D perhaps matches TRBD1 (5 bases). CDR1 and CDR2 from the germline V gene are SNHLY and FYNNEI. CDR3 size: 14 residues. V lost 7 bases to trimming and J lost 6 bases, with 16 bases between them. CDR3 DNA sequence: TGTGCCAGCACCTTCGACAGTCTGGCTCAGCCCCAGCATTTT. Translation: CASTFDSLAQPQHF.

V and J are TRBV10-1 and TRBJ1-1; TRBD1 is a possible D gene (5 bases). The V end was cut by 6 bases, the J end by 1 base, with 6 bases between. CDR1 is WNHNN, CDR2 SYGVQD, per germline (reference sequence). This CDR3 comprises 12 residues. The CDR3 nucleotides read TGCGCCAGCAGCGACAGGAACACTGAAGCTTTCTTT. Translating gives CASSDRNTEAFF.

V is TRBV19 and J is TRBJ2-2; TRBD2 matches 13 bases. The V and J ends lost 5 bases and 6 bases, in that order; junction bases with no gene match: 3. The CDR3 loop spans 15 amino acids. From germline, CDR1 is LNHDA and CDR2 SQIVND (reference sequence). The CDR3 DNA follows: TGTGCCAGTAGTGTCGGGACTAGCGGGGCCGGGGAGCTGTTTTTT. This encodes CASSVGTSGAGELFF. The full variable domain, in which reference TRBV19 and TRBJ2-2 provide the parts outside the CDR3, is DGGITQSPKYLFRKEGQNVTLSCEQNLNHDAMYWYRQDPGQGLRLIYYSQIVNDFQKGDIAEGYSVSREKKESFPLTVTSAQKNPTAFYLCASSVGTSGAGELFFGEGSRLTVL.

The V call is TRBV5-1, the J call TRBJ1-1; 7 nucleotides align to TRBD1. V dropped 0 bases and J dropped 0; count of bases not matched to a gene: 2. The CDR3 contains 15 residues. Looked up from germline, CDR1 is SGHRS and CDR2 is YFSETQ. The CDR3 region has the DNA TGCGCCAGCAGCTTGGTTACAGGGGTGAACACTGAAGCTTTCTTT. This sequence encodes CASSLVTGVNTEAFF. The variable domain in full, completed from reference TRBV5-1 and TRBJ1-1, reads KAGVTQTPRYLIKTRGQQVTLSCSPISGHRSVSWYQQTPGQGLQFLFEYFSETQRNKGNFPGRFSGRQFSNSRSEMNVSTLELGDSALYLCASSLVTGVNTEAFFGQGTRLTVV.

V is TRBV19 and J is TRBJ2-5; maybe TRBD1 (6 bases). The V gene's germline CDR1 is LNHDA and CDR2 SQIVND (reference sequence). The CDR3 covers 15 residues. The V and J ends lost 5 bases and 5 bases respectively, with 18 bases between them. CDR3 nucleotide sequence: TGTGCCAGTAGTCCTTGGGGCAGGGGTACCGAGACCCAGTACTTC. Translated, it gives CASSPWGRGTETQYF.

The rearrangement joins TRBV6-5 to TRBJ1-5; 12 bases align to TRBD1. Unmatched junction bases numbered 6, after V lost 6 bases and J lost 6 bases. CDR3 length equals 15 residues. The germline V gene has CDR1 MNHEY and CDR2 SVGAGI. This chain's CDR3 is CASRGDRGRSQPQHF. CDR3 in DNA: TGTGCCAGCAGAGGGGACAGGGGGCGATCTCAGCCCCAGCATTTT.

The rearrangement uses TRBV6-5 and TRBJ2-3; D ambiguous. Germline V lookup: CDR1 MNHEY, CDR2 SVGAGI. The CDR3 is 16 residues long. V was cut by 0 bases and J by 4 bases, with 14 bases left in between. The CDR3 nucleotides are TGTGCCAGCAGTTACTCGAATCCGGGTTTGGCAGATACGCAGTATTTT. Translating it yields CASSYSNPGLADTQYF.

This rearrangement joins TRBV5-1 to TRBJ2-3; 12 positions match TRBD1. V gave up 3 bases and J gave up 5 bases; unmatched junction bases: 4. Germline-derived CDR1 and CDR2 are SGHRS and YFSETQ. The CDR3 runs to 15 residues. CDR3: CASSWGQGAIDTQYF. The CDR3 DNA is TGCGCCAGCAGCTGGGGACAGGGGGCCATAGATACGCAGTATTTT.

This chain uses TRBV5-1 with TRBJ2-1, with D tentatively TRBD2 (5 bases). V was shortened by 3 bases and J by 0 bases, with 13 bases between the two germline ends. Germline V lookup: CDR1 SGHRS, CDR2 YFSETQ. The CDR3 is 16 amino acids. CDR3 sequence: CASSYAAASSYNEQFF. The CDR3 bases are TGCGCCAGCAGCTACGCAGCGGCTAGCTCCTACAATGAGCAGTTCTTC.

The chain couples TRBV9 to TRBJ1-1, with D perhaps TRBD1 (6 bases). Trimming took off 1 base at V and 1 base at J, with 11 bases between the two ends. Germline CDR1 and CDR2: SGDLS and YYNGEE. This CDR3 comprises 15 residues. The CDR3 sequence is CASSVSPDRNTEAFF. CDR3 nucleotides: TGTGCCAGCAGCGTATCCCCGGACAGGAACACTGAAGCTTTCTTT.

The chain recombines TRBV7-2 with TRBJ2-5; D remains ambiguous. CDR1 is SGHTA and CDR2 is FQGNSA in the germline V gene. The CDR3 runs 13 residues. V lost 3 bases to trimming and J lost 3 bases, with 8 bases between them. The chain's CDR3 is CASSFLQKETQYF. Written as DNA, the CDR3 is TGTGCCAGCAGCTTCCTACAGAAAGAGACCCAGTACTTC.

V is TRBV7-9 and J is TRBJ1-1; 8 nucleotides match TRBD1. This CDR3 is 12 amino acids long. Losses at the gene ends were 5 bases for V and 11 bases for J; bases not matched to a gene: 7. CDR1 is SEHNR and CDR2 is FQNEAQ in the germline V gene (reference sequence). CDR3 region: CASSLGQGGAFF. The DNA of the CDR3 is TGTGCCAGCAGCCTAGGACAGGGTGGGGCTTTCTTT.

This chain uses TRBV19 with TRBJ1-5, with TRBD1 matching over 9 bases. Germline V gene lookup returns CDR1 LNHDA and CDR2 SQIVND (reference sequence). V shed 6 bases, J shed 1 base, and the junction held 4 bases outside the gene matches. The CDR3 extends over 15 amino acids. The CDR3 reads CASSPGQGSNQPQHF. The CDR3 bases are TGTGCCAGTAGCCCGGGACAGGGAAGCAATCAGCCCCAGCATTTT.